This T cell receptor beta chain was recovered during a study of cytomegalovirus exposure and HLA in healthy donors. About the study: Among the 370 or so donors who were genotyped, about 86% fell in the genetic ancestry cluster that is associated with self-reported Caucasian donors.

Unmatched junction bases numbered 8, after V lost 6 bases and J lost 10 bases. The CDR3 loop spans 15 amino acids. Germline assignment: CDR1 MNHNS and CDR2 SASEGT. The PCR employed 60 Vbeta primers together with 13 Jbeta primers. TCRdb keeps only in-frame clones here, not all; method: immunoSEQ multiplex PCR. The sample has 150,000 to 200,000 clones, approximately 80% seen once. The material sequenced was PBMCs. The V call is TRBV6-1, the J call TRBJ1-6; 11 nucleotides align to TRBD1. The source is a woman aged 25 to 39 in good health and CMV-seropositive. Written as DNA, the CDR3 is TGTGCCAGCAGACCCGGACAGGGGGCATGGTCACCCCTCCACTTT. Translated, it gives CASRPGQGAWSPLHF.